These 27 T cell receptor beta chains originate from one sample sequenced in a study of T cells in Graves' hyperthyroidism and ophthalmopathy. Amplification of TCR beta CDR3 regions used RNA as the template. An initial round of RT-PCR targeting the TCR CDR3 relied on the HTBI primer set. MiXCR, run by TCRdb on the multiplex PCR reads, gives a single entry per CDR3 protein. The data contain about 640,000 distinct CDR3 sequences, less than 25% of them singletons. Sample: blood. These receptors all come from a man aged 30-40 years with Graves' ophthalmopathy.

The chain joins TRBV7-9 to TRBJ2-6; D is perhaps TRBD1 or TRBD2 (6 bases each). The V gene's germline CDR1 is SEHNR and CDR2 FQNEAQ (reference sequence). The V end lost 2 bases, the J end lost 2 bases, and 16 bases lay between the germline ends. The CDR3 runs 18 residues. CDR3 protein: CASSLYGGRRTGANVLTF. CDR3 in DNA: TGTGCCAGCAGCTTATACGGGGGCAGGCGTACTGGGGCCAACGTCCTGACTTTC.

This clonotype was found many times. In DNA, the CDR3 is TGCAGTGCACCTAGGGGGGGGCTTAACACTGAAGCTTTCTTT. Translating gives CSAPRGGLNTEAFF. V and J are TRBV20-1 and TRBJ1-1, with D perhaps TRBD1 (6 bases). Trimming took 6 bases from V and 2 from J, leaving 16 bases between them. The V gene's germline CDR1 is DFQATT and CDR2 SNEGSKA (reference sequence). CDR3 length: 14 residues.

This clonotype was detected a few times. The chain couples TRBV20-1 to TRBJ1-4, with a tentative D call TRBD1 (5 bases). This CDR3 region has 14 residues. Germline V CDR1 and CDR2: DFQATT, SNEGSKA (reference sequence). Trimming pared 0 bases from V and 7 bases from J, leaving 12 bases between. CDR3 bases: TGCAGTGCTAGAGATGGGCAGGGTACTGAAAAACTGTTTTTT. Encoded protein: CSARDGQGTEKLFF.

The chain carries TRBV24-1 and TRBJ1-2; 10 nucleotides agree with TRBD1. J was trimmed by 3 bases and V by 6 bases; bases with no gene match: 6. The CDR3 spans 15 residues. CDR1 is KGHDR, CDR2 SFDVKD, per germline. The CDR3, as DNA: TGTGCCACCAGTAACGCAGGGACAGGGGACTATGGCTACACCTTC. It yields the protein CATSNAGTGDYGYTF.

This clonotype was observed many times. The V call is TRBV30, the J call TRBJ2-7; no clear D gene. Germline-derived CDR1 and CDR2 are GTSNPN and SVGIG (reference sequence). The CDR3 is made up of 16 amino acids. V was shortened by 0 bases and J by 2 bases, with 17 bases between the two germline ends. The DNA for the CDR3 is TGTGCCTGGAGTGTACTATCCGGGCCCAGAACCTACGAGCAGTACTTC. Encoded protein: CAWSVLSGPRTYEQYF.

This sequence joins TRBV2 and TRBJ1-6, with 7 bases fitting TRBD1. Trimming removed 4 bases from V and 9 bases from J; junction bases left unmatched: 6. CDR3 size: 14 residues. From germline, CDR1 is SNHLY and CDR2 FYNNEI. The CDR3 sequence: CASSVAQGSSPLHF. The DNA for the CDR3 is TGTGCCAGCAGTGTGGCACAGGGGAGTTCACCCCTCCACTTT.

This clonotype was seen a few times. The chain has TRBV5-1 and TRBJ1-2; possible D gene TRBD1, 6 bases. Germline CDR1 SGHRS, CDR2 YFSETQ. The CDR3 is made up of 18 amino acids. Trimming removed 2 bases at V and 2 bases at J, with 22 bases between. CDR3 sequence: CASSFGGQRLGPNYGYTF. Here the CDR3 DNA reads TGCGCCAGCAGCTTTGGAGGACAGCGGCTTGGCCCCAACTATGGCTACACCTTC.

A few counts support this clonotype. J is TRBJ2-2 and V is TRBV20-1, with 10 bases aligning to TRBD2. V lost 3 bases and J lost 6; bases outside the gene matches: 7. CDR1 and CDR2 from the germline V gene are DFQATT and SNEGSKA (reference sequence). The CDR3 has 15 residues. CDR3 loop: CSASPSGRAPGELFF. In DNA, the CDR3 is TGCAGTGCTAGCCCAAGCGGGAGGGCCCCCGGGGAGCTGTTTTTT.

V and J are TRBV12-3 or TRBV12-4 and TRBJ2-1; 11 bases are shared with TRBD2. The CDR3 extends over 15 amino acids. V lost 4 bases, J lost 7 bases, and 6 bases stayed unmatched. The DNA for the CDR3 is TGTGCCAGCAGTTCTCAGGGACTAGCGGTTAATGAGCAGTTCTTC. Residues: CASSSQGLAVNEQFF.

The rearrangement links TRBV3-1 to TRBJ2-7; D is unclear. Germline-derived CDR1 and CDR2 are LGHDT and YNNKEL (reference sequence). Trimming took 4 bases from V and 2 from J, leaving 12 bases between them. There are 14 residues in the CDR3. This CDR3 reads CASSRLKATYEQYF. The CDR3 DNA is TGTGCCAGCAGCCGATTGAAGGCGACCTACGAGCAGTACTTC.

This clonotype was observed a few times. The chain carries TRBV4-3 and TRBJ2-7; 8 nucleotides match TRBD1. V shed 1 base, J shed 0 bases, and the junction held 14 bases outside the gene matches. The CDR3 is 19 amino acids. Germline V gives CDR1 LGHNA, CDR2 YSLEER. Here the CDR3 reads CASSQARKNGTGCSYEQYF. In DNA form, the CDR3 reads TGCGCCAGCAGCCAAGCTCGGAAAAACGGGACAGGATGCTCCTACGAGCAGTACTTC.

This clonotype was seen repeatedly, ten times or more. V usage is TRBV7-2 and J usage is TRBJ1-2; 7 bases line up with TRBD1. V gave up 8 bases and J gave up 0 bases; unmatched junction bases: 6. Germline CDR1 reads SGHTA; CDR2 reads FQGNSA. The CDR3 has 14 amino acids. CDR3 in DNA: TGTGCCAGCGGCAGGGGGAACACTAACTATGGCTACACCTTC. Translated: CASGRGNTNYGYTF.

This clonotype has ten or more counts. This chain links TRBV28 with TRBJ2-4, with a possible D match to TRBD1 (7 bases). This CDR3 region has 14 residues. The V end was cut by 6 bases, the J end by 1 base, with 10 bases between. Per the germline V gene, CDR1 is MDHEN and CDR2 is SYDVKM. CDR3 amino acids: CASSPGGAKNIQYF. The CDR3 bases are TGTGCCAGCAGCCCAGGGGGGGCCAAAAACATTCAGTACTTC.

This clonotype was seen only once. V gene TRBV7-2 combines with J gene TRBJ2-1; the D is unclear. Trimming shortened V by 2 bases and J by 9 bases, and 11 bases separated the two germline ends. This CDR3 contains 13 residues. Per the germline V gene, CDR1 is SGHTA and CDR2 is FQGNSA. CDR3 residues: CASSLRLLGEQFF. The CDR3 coding sequence is TGTGCCAGCAGCTTACGGCTTCTTGGTGAGCAGTTCTTC.

The V call is TRBV28, the J call TRBJ1-5; no reliable D call. The CDR3 consists of 15 residues. The ends were cut back, 5 bases at V and 0 bases at J, with 11 bases in the middle. Germline V CDR1 and CDR2: MDHEN, SYDVKM. This CDR3 is CASSPPPGSNQPQHF. The CDR3 bases are TGTGCCAGCAGTCCCCCCCCCGGTAGCAATCAGCCCCAGCATTTT.

The genes are TRBV30 and TRBJ1-2; weak D call: TRBD1 (6 bases). The CDR3 is 12 residues long. The ends were cut back, 3 bases at V and 10 bases at J, with 15 bases in the middle. CDR1 is GTSNPN and CDR2 is SVGIG in the germline V gene (reference sequence). The CDR3: CAWSPRDTYYTF. The DNA of the CDR3 is TGTGCCTGGAGCCCCCGGGACACATACTACACCTTC.

The V gene is TRBV5-1, the J gene TRBJ2-2; TRBD2 matches at 12 bases. The CDR3 is made up of 17 amino acids. V shed 4 bases and J 4 bases; nucleotides not matched to a gene: 8. Germline lookup yields CDR1 SGHRS and CDR2 YFSETQ. The CDR3 here is CASSETSGRLGTGELFF. The DNA of the CDR3 is TGCGCCAGCAGCGAGACTAGCGGGAGATTAGGCACCGGGGAGCTGTTTTTT.

This clonotype appeared a few times. The chain has TRBV10-1 and TRBJ2-3; 10 nucleotides align to TRBD2. Germline V gene lookup returns CDR1 WNHNN and CDR2 SYGVQD (reference sequence). V lost 0 bases, J lost 5 bases, and 11 bases stayed unmatched. CDR3 length equals 18 residues. The CDR3 reads CASSESRSSGGGIDTQYF. CDR3 nucleotides: TGCGCCAGCAGTGAGTCGCGCTCTAGCGGGGGTGGAATAGATACGCAGTATTTT.

This clonotype showed up just a few times. The rearrangement uses TRBV5-1 and TRBJ1-1; D ambiguous. Germline lookup yields CDR1 SGHRS and CDR2 YFSETQ. The CDR3 spans 15 residues. The V and J ends lost 0 bases and 5 bases respectively, with 14 bases between them. CDR3 sequence (DNA): TGCGCCAGCAGCTTGGTACAGCCCGTAGAGACTGAAGCTTTCTTT. Translation: CASSLVQPVETEAFF.

This clonotype was seen a few times. V is TRBV20-1 and J is TRBJ2-3; 14 bases match TRBD2. The CDR3 is made up of 16 amino acids. Trimming cost V 3 bases and J 11 bases; bases outside gene matches: 13. Germline lookup yields CDR1 DFQATT and CDR2 SNEGSKA (reference sequence). This chain's CDR3 is CSASRSPGLAGEWQYF. The CDR3 DNA sequence: TGCAGTGCTAGCAGATCCCCGGGACTAGCGGGAGAGTGGCAGTATTTT.

J is TRBJ2-7 and V is TRBV6-1, with 7 positions matching TRBD2. CDR1 and CDR2 from the germline V gene are MNHNS and SASEGT. The V segment lost 8 bases and the J segment 6 bases; nucleotides outside the gene matches: 13. This CDR3 region has 14 residues. The CDR3 is CASADRGSTREQYF. CDR3 DNA: TGTGCCAGCGCCGACCGCGGGAGTACCCGCGAGCAGTACTTC.

This clonotype was found once. This chain joins TRBV6-2 or TRBV6-3 and TRBJ2-5, with D tentatively TRBD2 (5 bases). Per the germline V gene, CDR1 is MNHEY and CDR2 is SVGEGT. The CDR3 extends over 14 amino acids. With 5 bases removed from V and 2 bases from J, the gap between germline ends came to 12 bases. The CDR3 protein is CASSDLGDQETQYF. The CDR3 DNA follows: TGTGCCAGCAGTGATCTCGGGGATCAAGAGACCCAGTACTTC.

This clonotype was counted only a few times. This chain uses TRBV3-1 with TRBJ2-7; TRBD1 might be the D (6 bases). The germline V gene encodes CDR1 LGHDT and CDR2 YNNKEL (reference sequence). Trimming pared 3 bases from V and 0 bases from J, leaving 15 bases between. CDR3 size: 16 residues. This CDR3 is CASSHQVGARSYEQYF. The CDR3 region has the DNA TGTGCCAGCAGCCATCAAGTGGGGGCCCGCTCCTACGAGCAGTACTTC.

This clonotype occurred a few times. The chain has TRBV3-1 and TRBJ1-5; D is unresolved. Between the trimmed V and J ends, which lost 1 base and 5 bases, there was a span of 18 bases. This CDR3 spans 17 amino acids. Germline assignment: CDR1 LGHDT and CDR2 YNNKEL (reference sequence). CDR3 loop: CASSQGTVLGRDQPQHF. The CDR3 bases are TGTGCCAGCAGCCAAGGAACGGTGCTCGGACGAGATCAGCCCCAGCATTTT.

The V call is TRBV3-1, the J call TRBJ2-2, with D hard to call. Trimming cost V 4 bases and J 5 bases, with 17 bases left between them. The CDR3 runs 16 residues. Germline V CDR1 and CDR2: LGHDT, YNNKEL (reference sequence). In nucleotides, the CDR3 is TGTGCCAGCAGCCCCCCCCCGTCGAGGCTAACCGGGGAGCTGTTTTTT. Translated, it gives CASSPPPSRLTGELFF.

The rearrangement joins TRBV5-1 to TRBJ2-1; D perhaps matches TRBD1 (5 bases). The germline V and J ends were trimmed by 4 bases and 7 bases, with 21 bases remaining between them. The CDR3 has 16 residues. Germline CDR1 SGHRS, CDR2 YFSETQ. The CDR3 DNA reads TGCGCCAGCAGCCAAGATAAAGCAGGGTTTCGTAATGAGCAGTTCTTC. Residues: CASSQDKAGFRNEQFF.

This clonotype was counted many times. The chain is built from TRBV5-1 and TRBJ2-7; 7 bases are shared with TRBD2. This CDR3 has 14 residues. Germline CDR1 is SGHRS and CDR2 is YFSETQ. V lost 3 bases to trimming and J lost 0 bases; unmatched junction nucleotides: 3. CDR3 sequence reads: CASSYGGGSYEQYF. The CDR3 DNA reads TGCGCCAGCAGCTACGGCGGGGGCTCCTACGAGCAGTACTTC. Full variable domain (remainder filled in from reference TRBV5-1 and TRBJ2-7): KAGVTQTPRYLIKTRGQQVTLSCSPISGHRSVSWYQQTPGQGLQFLFEYFSETQRNKGNFPGRFSGRQFSNSRSEMNVSTLELGDSALYLCASSYGGGSYEQYFGPGTRLTVT.